This T cell receptor (beta chain) was identified during a study of glioma-infiltrating T cells after dendritic cell vaccination. For the study at large: Patients received three intradermal dendritic cell vaccine injections at biweekly intervals. General observations from the study: Survival was not directly related to TCR clonality in these patients.

CDR1 is SGHNT, CDR2 YYREEE, per germline (reference sequence). The CDR3 has 16 amino acids. V was cut by 4 bases and J by 5 bases, with 22 bases left in between. The assay was immunoSEQ multiplex PCR, and TCRdb's table has in-frame clones only and misses some. The sample has 95,000 or so clones; more than 70% are singletons. Worth noting for this clone: What it binds is unknown.

V and J are TRBV5-4 and TRBJ2-7; TRBD1 is a possible D gene (7 bases). Material: blood, obtained before dendritic cell vaccination. This receptor was obtained from a human donor with glioblastoma. DNA for the CDR3: TGTGCCAGCAGCCAGGGGGACTTTCCCCTTGTCCACGAGCAGTACTTC. Translated, it gives CASSQGDFPLVHEQYF. Full variable domain (missing parts from reference TRBV5-4 and TRBJ2-7): ETGVTQSPTHLIKTRGQQVTLRCSSQSGHNTVSWYQQALGQGPQFIFQYYREEENGRGNFPPRFSGLQFPNYSSELNVNALELDDSALYLCASSQGDFPLVHEQYFGPGTRLTVT.